The subject of this entry is one TCR beta chain. Its antigen is still unknown. This sample was taken from a study of beta chain features in type 1 diabetes. Regarding the study as a whole: When Type 1 diabetes patients were examined, their TCRB CDR3s proved moderately but significantly shorter in all four CD4+ subsets.

Sequenced material consisted of expressed TCRB transcripts (all of the isolated RNA was reverse transcribed). The repertoire was sequenced with immunoSEQ multiplex PCR; TCRdb's copy has only in-frame clones and lacks some. The sample lists some 330,000 clones; roughly 13% were seen once. The CDR3 extends over 17 amino acids. After removal of 6 bases from V and 8 bases from J, the junction contained 17 bases not matched to a gene. Germline CDR1 reads SGHAT; CDR2 reads FQNNGV. V usage is TRBV11-2 and J usage is TRBJ1-2; 11 bases fit TRBD1. Sequenced material: naive CD4+ T cells from blood. The receptor was isolated from a woman aged 18-30 years with type 1 diabetes. CDR3 amino acids: CASSFRDRGLLGMGYTF. The DNA of the CDR3 is TGTGCCAGCAGTTTCCGGGACAGGGGGTTATTGGGCATGGGCTACACCTTC.